This entry features one TCR beta chain sequence. Its antigen is undetermined. The germline V and J ends were trimmed by 3 bases and 5 bases, with 11 bases remaining between them. Germline V gene sequence: CDR1 SGHTA, CDR2 FQGNSA. The CDR3 has 13 residues. The draw of peripheral blood yielded ten milliliters from each donor. Samples each yielded at least 6 micrograms of total RNA. A J-beta primer mix and a sample-barcoded 5' primer were used in a second PCR of about 7 to 12 cycles. Tags on each cDNA molecule came from a template-switch adaptor with 12 random nucleotides. TCRdb reprocessed the 5' RACE reads via MiXCR and lists one record per CDR3 protein. The table lists nearly 800,000 distinct CDR3 sequences, roughly 56% of them singletons, with under 30% in the top ten. The source of the sample is a study of blood T cells in healthy people across ages. The study's findings and limits: As naive T cell percentage varied, TCR beta diversity correlated strongly with it.

The sequencing sample was made of blood. The V gene is TRBV7-2, the J gene TRBJ2-7; no definite D call. The receptor's source is a man in his forties in good health. The CDR3 reads CASSFPRTDEQYF. The DNA for the CDR3 is TGTGCCAGCAGCTTCCCACGTACCGACGAGCAGTACTTC.